The clone carrying this T cell receptor (beta chain) was found a few times. The target antigen is unknown. The data were taken from a study of cytotoxic CD8 clonotypes in ibrutinib-treated CLL. Study details: Response was recorded as partial in approximately 24 patients and complete in 2; at median about 6 years, about 14 remained remitted and approximately 12 had progressed. Notes on the study in general: Public clonotypes were uncommon and contracted or stayed stable on treatment.

Using immunoSEQ multiplex PCR, the repertoire was profiled, and TCRdb retains in-frame clones only, with some absent. The data hold 35,000 to 40,000 clones, with about half observed a single time. Germline CDR1 and CDR2: SEHNR and FQNEAQ (reference sequence). CDR3 length equals 15 residues. V lost 5 bases and J 5 bases, leaving 16 bases between the germline ends. Sequencing used PBMCs, obtained before ibrutinib treatment. The chain combines TRBV7-9 with TRBJ1-5, with D unclear. This TCR came from a human donor with chronic lymphocytic leukemia. CDR3 region: CASSPAGMSDQPQHF. DNA for the CDR3: TGTGCCAGCAGCCCCGCGGGTATGAGCGATCAGCCCCAGCATTTT.